Here is one T cell receptor (beta chain) with its context. Its antigen is not identified. This sample is part of a study of CXCR3-negative and CXCR3-positive naive CD8 T cells. Notes on the study in general: In cryopreserved cells, CXCR3 expression partially decreased, and fresh PBMCs were used in most assays. With respect to TRBV-TRBJ usage, naive CXCR3-negative and CXCR3-positive cells were similar; memory differed.

Each CD8+ T cell subset was sorted in triplicate, a few hundred thousand cells each. CD45RO-CCR7+CD27+CD95- defined naive CD8+ T cells. The authors made the TRB cDNA libraries by 5' RACE using UMI labels. From the 5' RACE reads, TCRdb lists one entry per CDR3 protein and no DNA. The sample features some 130,000 distinct CDR3 sequences, with roughly 0.31% in its top ten. The receptor was derived from a human donor in good health. Some clones in this sample may be carry-over from other donors' samples. Material: naive CXCR3- CD8+ T cells from blood. Subset meaning: CD45RO-CCR7+CD27+CD95- naive CD8+ T cells lacking CXCR3 (TNR3-).

This CDR3 is CSASGASYEQYF. This chain links TRBV20-1 with TRBJ2-7; TCRdb's D call of TRBD1 is untestable without DNA. The CDR3 length is 12 residues. Germline CDR1 and CDR2: DFQATT and SNEGSKA (reference sequence).